This T cell receptor (beta chain) is drawn from a study of PD-1 blockade in classical Hodgkin lymphoma. From germline, CDR1 is SGHDN and CDR2 FVKESK. The CDR3 contains 15 residues. Losses at the gene ends were 8 bases for V and 7 bases for J; bases not matched to a gene: 9. Using immunoSEQ multiplex PCR, the repertoire was profiled, and TCRdb retains in-frame clones only, with some absent. This sample has 50,000 or so clones; around 90% occur once, and the top ten carry approximately 15%. Stated time point: cycle 4 day 1 (C4D1), after 6 weeks of nivolumab. Each patient's relapse followed autologous stem cell transplantation, and brentuximab vedotin exposure varied.

The sample here was peripheral blood mononuclear cells (PBMCs), taken before the fourth cycle of nivolumab. The sequence was obtained from a human donor with classical Hodgkin lymphoma. The genes are TRBV14 and TRBJ2-7; 15 bases agree with TRBD2. The CDR3 sequence is CASGEWTSGRGEQYF. CDR3 nucleotide sequence: TGTGCCAGCGGAGAATGGACTAGCGGGAGGGGGGAGCAGTACTTC.